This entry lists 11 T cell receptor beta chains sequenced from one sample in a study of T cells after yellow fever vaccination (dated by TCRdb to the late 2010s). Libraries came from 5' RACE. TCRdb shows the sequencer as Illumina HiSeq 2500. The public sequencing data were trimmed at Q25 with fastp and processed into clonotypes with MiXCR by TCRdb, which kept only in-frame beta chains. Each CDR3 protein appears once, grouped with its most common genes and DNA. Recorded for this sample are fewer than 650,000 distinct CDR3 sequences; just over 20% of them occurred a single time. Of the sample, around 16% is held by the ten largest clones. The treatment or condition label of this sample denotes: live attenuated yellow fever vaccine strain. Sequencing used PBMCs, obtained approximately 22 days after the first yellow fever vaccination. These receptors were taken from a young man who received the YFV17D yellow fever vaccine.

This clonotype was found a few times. CDR3 nucleotide sequence: TGCAGTGCGACCCGGGTTACATCGGGCCAGCCCCAGCATTTT. This gives the protein CSATRVTSGQPQHF. The genes are TRBV20-1 and TRBJ1-5; D gene unclear. The V gene's germline CDR1 is DFQATT and CDR2 SNEGSKA (reference sequence). The CDR3 loop spans 14 amino acids. Trimming stripped 6 bases from V and 7 bases from J, with 19 bases between.

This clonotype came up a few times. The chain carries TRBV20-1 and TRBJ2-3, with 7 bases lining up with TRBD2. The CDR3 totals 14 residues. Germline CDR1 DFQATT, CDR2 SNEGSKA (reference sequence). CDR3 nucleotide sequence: TGCAGCCATGGGGGGGTAGGAGAGGTAGTTACGCAGTATTTT. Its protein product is CSHGGVGEVVTQYF.

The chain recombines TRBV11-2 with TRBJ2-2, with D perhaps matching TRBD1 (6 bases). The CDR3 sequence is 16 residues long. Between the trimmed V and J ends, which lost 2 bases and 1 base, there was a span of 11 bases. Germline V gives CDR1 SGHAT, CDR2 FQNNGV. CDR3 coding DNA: TGTGCCAGCAGCTTATCCCGGGACATGAACACCGGGGAGCTGTTTTTT. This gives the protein CASSLSRDMNTGELFF.

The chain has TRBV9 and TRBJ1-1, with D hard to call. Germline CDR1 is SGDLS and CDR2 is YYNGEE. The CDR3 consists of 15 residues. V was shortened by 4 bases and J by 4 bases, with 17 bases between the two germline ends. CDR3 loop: CASSINPQTTTEAFF. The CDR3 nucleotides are TGTGCCAGCAGCATCAACCCTCAAACGACCACTGAAGCTTTCTTT.

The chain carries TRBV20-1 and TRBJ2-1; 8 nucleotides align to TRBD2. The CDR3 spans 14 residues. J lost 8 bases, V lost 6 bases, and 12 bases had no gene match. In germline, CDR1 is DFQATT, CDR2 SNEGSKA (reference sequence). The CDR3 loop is CSAPLAGPRDEQFF. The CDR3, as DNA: TGCAGTGCGCCTCTAGCGGGCCCTAGGGATGAGCAGTTCTTC.

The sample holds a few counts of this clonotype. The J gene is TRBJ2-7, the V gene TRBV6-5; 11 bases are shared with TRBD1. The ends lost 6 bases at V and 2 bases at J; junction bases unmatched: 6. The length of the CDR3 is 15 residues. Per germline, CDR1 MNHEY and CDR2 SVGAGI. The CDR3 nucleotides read TGTGCCAGCAGAAGATGGGGACAGGGGGCCTACGAGCAGTACTTC. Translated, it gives CASRRWGQGAYEQYF.

For the CDR3, the DNA is TGTGCCAGCAGTTATGGTCCGAGCTCCTACGAGCAGTACGTC. Protein product: CASSYGPSSYEQYV. The chain has TRBV6-2 or TRBV6-3 and TRBJ2-7, with unresolved D. The CDR3 contains 14 residues. Trimming took off 3 bases at V and 0 bases at J, with 9 bases between the two ends. Germline CDR1 and CDR2: MNHEY and SVGEGT.

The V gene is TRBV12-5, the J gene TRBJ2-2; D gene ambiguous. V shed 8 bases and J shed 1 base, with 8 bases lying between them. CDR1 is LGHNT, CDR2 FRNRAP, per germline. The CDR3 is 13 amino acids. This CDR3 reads CASRVGNTGELFF. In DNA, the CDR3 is TGTGCTAGTAGAGTCGGGAACACCGGGGAGCTGTTTTTT.

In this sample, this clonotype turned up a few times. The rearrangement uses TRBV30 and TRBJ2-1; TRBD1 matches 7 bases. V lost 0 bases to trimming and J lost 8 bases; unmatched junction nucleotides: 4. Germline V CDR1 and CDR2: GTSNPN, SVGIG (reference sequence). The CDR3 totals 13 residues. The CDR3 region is CAWSVQGDHEQFF. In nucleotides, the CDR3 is TGTGCCTGGAGTGTCCAGGGGGATCATGAGCAGTTCTTC.

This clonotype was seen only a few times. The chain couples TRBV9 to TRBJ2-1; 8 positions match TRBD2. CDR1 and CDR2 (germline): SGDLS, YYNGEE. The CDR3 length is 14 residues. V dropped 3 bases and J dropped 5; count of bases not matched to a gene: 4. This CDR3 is CASSGGGGNNEQFF. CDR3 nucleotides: TGTGCCAGCAGCGGTGGCGGGGGGAACAATGAGCAGTTCTTC.

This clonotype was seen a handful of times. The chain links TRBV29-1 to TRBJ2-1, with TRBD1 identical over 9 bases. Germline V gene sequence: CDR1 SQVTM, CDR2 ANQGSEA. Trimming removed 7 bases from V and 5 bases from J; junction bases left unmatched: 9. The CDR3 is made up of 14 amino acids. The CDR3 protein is CSADPGTGNNEQFF. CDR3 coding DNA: TGCAGCGCTGATCCCGGGACAGGGAACAATGAGCAGTTCTTC.